The 11 T cell receptor beta chains below were found in one sample sequenced in a study of beta chain features in type 1 diabetes. Sequenced material consisted of expressed TCRB transcripts (all of the isolated RNA was reverse transcribed). The method was immunoSEQ multiplex PCR; TCRdb's version includes in-frame clones alone and lacks a portion of them. Of about 340,000 clones in the sample, under 8.5% were seen once. Sequencing input: central memory CD4+ T cells from blood. The receptors originated from a young woman in good health.

The chain uses TRBV18 and TRBJ1-1, with 10 nucleotides matching TRBD1. Germline V gene data show CDR1 as KGHSH and CDR2 as LQKENI. V was pared by 2 bases and J by 5 bases, with 5 bases of the junction left unmatched. The CDR3 totals 15 residues. The CDR3: CASSPRQGAWTEAFF. DNA for the CDR3: TGTGCCAGCTCACCAAGACAGGGGGCTTGGACTGAAGCTTTCTTT. Combining the CDR3 with reference TRBV18 and TRBJ1-1 gives the whole variable domain NAGVMQNPRHLVRRRGQEARLRCSPMKGHSHVYWYRQLPEEGLKFMVYLQKENIIDESGMPKERFSAEFPKEGPSILRIQQVVRGDSAAYFCASSPRQGAWTEAFFGQGTRLTVV.

This clone was seen repeatedly, ten times or more. This chain connects TRBV29-1 to TRBJ2-7; 10 positions match TRBD1. In germline, CDR1 is SQVTM, CDR2 ANQGSEA. J gave up 5 bases and V 6 bases, and 10 bases lay outside the gene matches. The CDR3 has 14 amino acids. DNA for the CDR3: TGCAGCGTCATTACTCGGACAGGGGGTCACGAGCAGTACTTC. Translated, it gives CSVITRTGGHEQYF.

The chain joins TRBV15 to TRBJ2-7, with a weak D call TRBD1 (5 bases). The CDR3 is 15 residues long. The V and J ends lost 1 base and 5 bases respectively, with 15 bases between them. CDR1 LNHNV and CDR2 YYDKDF come from the germline V gene (reference sequence). CDR3 bases: TGTGCCACCAGCAGAGTAAGGGCTAAGGGGAACGAGCAGTACTTC. Protein product: CATSRVRAKGNEQYF.

This clone was detected only a few times. This sequence joins TRBV27 and TRBJ1-2, with 7 bases matching TRBD1. The CDR3 spans 13 residues. After removal of 3 bases from V and 7 bases from J, the junction contained 5 bases not matched to a gene. Germline loops: CDR1 MNHEY, CDR2 SMNVEV (reference sequence). The CDR3 reads CASSLKGASGYTF. The CDR3 region has the DNA TGTGCCAGCAGTTTGAAGGGGGCGTCTGGCTACACCTTC.

This clone was counted only a few times. The V call is TRBV7-8, the J call TRBJ2-3, with D perhaps TRBD1 (5 bases). The germline gives CDR1 SGHVS, CDR2 FQNEAQ. V lost 3 bases and J 1 base, leaving 8 bases between the germline ends. The CDR3 runs 14 residues. The CDR3 sequence is CASSFGRGTDTQYF. The CDR3, as DNA: TGTGCCAGCAGCTTCGGCAGGGGCACAGATACGCAGTATTTT. Drawing the rest from reference TRBV7-8 and TRBJ2-3, the complete variable domain is GAGVSQSPRYKVAKRGQDVALRCDPISGHVSLFWYQQALGQGPEFLTYFQNEAQLDKSGLPSDRFFAERPEGSVSTLKIQRTQQEDSAVYLCASSFGRGTDTQYFGPGTRLTVL.

This chain joins TRBV11-2 and TRBJ1-1, with no clear D. Germline-derived CDR1 and CDR2 are SGHAT and FQNNGV. V lost 1 base, J lost 4 bases, and 13 bases lay in between. CDR3 length equals 15 residues. The CDR3 sequence: CASSLAWSAATEAFF. The DNA for the CDR3 is TGTGCCAGCAGCTTAGCTTGGTCCGCAGCCACTGAAGCTTTCTTT.

The genes are TRBV4-3 and TRBJ1-1; unclear D gene. V lost 0 bases and J 4 bases, leaving 15 bases between the germline ends. The CDR3 consists of 16 residues. Germline V gene lookup returns CDR1 LGHNA and CDR2 YSLEER. In DNA form, the CDR3 reads TGCGCCAGCAGCCAAGACCCAACGGGCGAGAGCACTGAAGCTTTCTTT. Its translation is CASSQDPTGESTEAFF.

This rearrangement joins TRBV5-6 to TRBJ2-7, with 7 bases lining up with TRBD1. V shed 5 bases and J 4 bases; nucleotides not matched to a gene: 9. This CDR3 has 14 amino acids. Germline values: CDR1 SGHDT, CDR2 YYEEEE. CDR3 sequence: CASRSRQGLYEQYF. The CDR3 DNA reads TGTGCCAGCAGGTCAAGACAGGGTTTATACGAGCAGTACTTC. Full variable domain (missing parts from reference TRBV5-6 and TRBJ2-7): DAGVTQSPTHLIKTRGQQVTLRCSPKSGHDTVSWYQQALGQGPQFIFQYYEEEERQRGNFPDRFSGHQFPNYSSELNVNALLLGDSALYLCASRSRQGLYEQYFGPGTRLTVT.

The rearrangement joins TRBV6-5 to TRBJ1-2, with TRBD1 identical over 9 bases. Unmatched junction bases numbered 5, after V lost 5 bases and J lost 4 bases. The CDR3 contains 14 residues. CDR1 MNHEY and CDR2 SVGAGI come from the germline V gene. The CDR3 DNA reads TGTGCCAGCAGTGCCGGGACAGGGCTCTATGGCTACACCTTC. Amino acid sequence: CASSAGTGLYGYTF.

This clone was observed at least ten times. The V gene is TRBV4-2, the J gene TRBJ1-2; TRBD1 might be the D (5 bases). The CDR3 covers 15 residues. V lost 0 bases, J lost 2 bases, and 10 bases lay in between. Germline V gene sequence: CDR1 LGHNA, CDR2 YNFKEQ. The CDR3: CASSQDAKGNYGYTF. CDR3 in DNA: TGTGCCAGCAGCCAAGATGCGAAGGGGAACTATGGCTACACCTTC.

This clone was seen more than once but under ten times. The gene calls are TRBV7-6 and TRBJ2-1; 12 nucleotides align to TRBD2. V lost 4 bases and J lost 7; bases outside the gene matches: 11. CDR3 size: 17 residues. Germline CDR1 and CDR2: SGHVS and FNYEAQ. Here the CDR3 reads CASSSPLTSGSRNEQFF. In nucleotides, the CDR3 is TGTGCCAGCAGCTCGCCCCTGACTAGCGGGAGTCGAAATGAGCAGTTCTTC.